This T cell receptor beta chain was recovered during a study of shared clonotypes between healthy human individuals. Looking at the study overall: Each donor's CD8 memory used one plate, CD8 naive two, each CD4 subset three. Study-wide findings and caveats: Four donors held about 5.1% of naive CD4 clonotypes in common.

Repertoires were generated with immunoSEQ multiplex PCR, while TCRdb's copy carries only in-frame clones and drops some. The sample consists of 850,000 to 1,200,000 clones, about 70% of them appearing once. With respect to this clone: The antigen remains undetermined.

From CD4+ cells came CD45RA+ naive and CD45RA-negative memory subsets. V was clipped by 5 bases and J by 6 bases, with 11 bases between them. Germline loops: CDR1 LNHDA, CDR2 SQIVND (reference sequence). CDR3 length: 12 residues. This chain links TRBV19 with TRBJ2-7; perhaps TRBD2 as D (7 bases). The receptor's source is a man between 18 and 35 years old in good health. The sequencing input was memory CD4+ T cells sorted from blood. The sample's subset: CD45RA-negative fraction. The CDR3: CASSYREGEQYF. CDR3 in DNA: TGTGCCAGTAGTTACAGGGAGGGCGAGCAGTACTTC.